This entry features one T cell receptor beta chain sequence. The sample belongs to a study of blood T cell repertoires in COVID-19. Study-level background: Spain, Italy and the United States supplied samples that represented acute and convalescent COVID-19. In each case, the material was cDNA or gDNA derived from T cells, B-cell-depleted T cells, or PBMCs.

Germline V gene data show CDR1 as SGHAT and CDR2 as FQNNGV. This CDR3 is 14 amino acids long. V lost 5 bases to trimming and J lost 5 bases; unmatched junction nucleotides: 3. The authors' processing: Amplified reference gene primers provided the basis for estimating nucleated cell counts. Sequenced by immunoSEQ multiplex PCR; TCRdb stores in-frame clones only, minus some. The DNA gave D and trimming, while V, J and clone size come from that table. The table records about 180,000 clones, around 85% of them present only once. The rearrangement uses TRBV11-2 and TRBJ2-2; 9 bases align to TRBD1. Sequencing was done on a sample of peripheral blood. The receptor comes from an elderly woman with acute or convalescent COVID-19. The CDR3 nucleotides are TGTGCCAGCAGCCGGGACAGGGTGACCGGGGAGCTGTTTTTT. It yields the protein CASSRDRVTGELFF.